This entry lists 20 T cell receptor beta chains sequenced from one sample in a study of identical twins. One entry per CDR3 protein results from TCRdb running MiXCR on the 5' RACE reads. The table has around 1.7 million distinct CDR3 sequences, around a third seen once. The sample was cord blood. These receptors originate from a newborn girl in good health.

This chain joins TRBV20-1 and TRBJ2-3; TRBD2 matches at 7 bases. This CDR3 comprises 16 residues. After removal of 3 bases from V and 7 bases from J, the junction contained 16 bases not matched to a gene. The germline gives CDR1 DFQATT, CDR2 SNEGSKA (reference sequence). This CDR3 reads CSASHGGTTGEYTQYF. The CDR3 bases are TGCAGTGCTAGCCACGGGGGGACTACTGGTGAATATACGCAGTATTTT.

A few counts support this clonotype. In nucleotides, the CDR3 is TGTGCCAGCAGTTTTGACAGAGGAACTCAGCCCCAGCATTTT. As protein: CASSFDRGTQPQHF. J is TRBJ1-5 and V is TRBV27; tentative D call: TRBD1 (5 bases). Trimming left V 3 bases short and J 6 bases short, with 12 bases between. The CDR3 runs 14 residues. Germline values: CDR1 MNHEY, CDR2 SMNVEV (reference sequence).

The chain couples TRBV5-1 to TRBJ2-2, with D possibly being TRBD1 (6 bases). The V gene lost 2 bases and the J gene lost 0 bases, with 14 bases spanning the gap. Germline CDR1 reads SGHRS; CDR2 reads YFSETQ. The CDR3 runs to 17 residues. The CDR3 reads CASSLLQGKPNTGELFF. The CDR3 DNA follows: TGCGCCAGCAGCTTATTACAGGGAAAGCCGAACACCGGGGAGCTGTTTTTT.

The chain uses TRBV28 and TRBJ1-5, with D hard to call. Trimming took 1 base from V and 2 from J, leaving 15 bases between them. Germline V gene data show CDR1 as MDHEN and CDR2 as SYDVKM. The CDR3 extends over 17 amino acids. The CDR3: CASSLLGLRRGNQPQHF. CDR3 DNA sequence: TGTGCCAGCAGTTTATTGGGATTGCGGCGGGGCAATCAGCCCCAGCATTTT.

The CDR3 region is CSDKLGSYGYTF. The CDR3 DNA follows: TGCAGCGATAAGTTGGGTAGCTATGGCTACACCTTC. The chain carries TRBV29-1 and TRBJ1-2; no reliable D call. CDR1 and CDR2 from the germline V gene are SQVTM and ANQGSEA. The V gene lost 7 bases and the J gene lost 4 bases, with 13 bases spanning the gap. The CDR3 loop spans 12 amino acids.

This clonotype was counted only a few times. The J gene is TRBJ1-5, the V gene TRBV27; D possibly corresponds to TRBD1 (6 bases). The germline gives CDR1 MNHEY, CDR2 SMNVEV (reference sequence). Trimming stripped 10 bases from V and 6 bases from J, with 13 bases between. This CDR3 contains 12 residues. For the CDR3, the DNA is TGTGCCAAGACACAGGGCGGTCAGCCCCAGCATTTT. Protein: CAKTQGGQPQHF.

This clonotype was recorded a few times. The chain is built from TRBV6-6 and TRBJ2-3; no clear D gene. Germline V gives CDR1 MNHNY, CDR2 SVGAGI (reference sequence). With 2 bases removed from V and 2 bases from J, the gap between germline ends came to 8 bases. The CDR3 is made up of 14 amino acids. In DNA, the CDR3 is TGTGCCAGCAGTTACGAGTATACCACAGATACGCAGTATTTT. Its translation is CASSYEYTTDTQYF.

The rearrangement links TRBV20-1 to TRBJ2-3; no reliable D call. Per the germline V gene, CDR1 is DFQATT and CDR2 is SNEGSKA (reference sequence). The CDR3 length is 13 residues. Trimming removed 2 bases from V and 2 bases from J, with 8 bases in between. The DNA for the CDR3 is TGCAGTGCTAGACGACTGAACACAGATACGCAGTATTTT. Its protein is CSARRLNTDTQYF.

This clonotype turned up a few times. This chain uses TRBV5-4 with TRBJ2-3, with D possibly TRBD1 on 5 matching bases. V lost 4 bases, J lost 0 bases, and 15 bases lay in between. This CDR3 comprises 16 residues. Looked up from germline, CDR1 is SGHNT and CDR2 is YYREEE (reference sequence). The CDR3 DNA sequence: TGTGCCAGCAGCCAGGGCTTAGTTGTGAGCACAGATACGCAGTATTTT. As protein: CASSQGLVVSTDTQYF.

The chain joins TRBV20-1 to TRBJ2-1; D gene unclear. This CDR3 has 14 amino acids. The V gene lost 2 bases and the J gene lost 0 bases, with 8 bases spanning the gap. Per the germline V gene, CDR1 is DFQATT and CDR2 is SNEGSKA (reference sequence). The DNA of the CDR3 is TGCAGTGCTAGATATCTTAGCTCCTACAATGAGCAGTTCTTC. This codes for CSARYLSSYNEQFF.

This clonotype was picked up a small number of times. The chain links TRBV5-1 to TRBJ2-5; D perhaps matches TRBD2 (6 bases). The length of the CDR3 is 17 residues. V lost 1 base, J lost 5 bases, and 21 bases lay in between. CDR1 SGHRS and CDR2 YFSETQ come from the germline V gene. The CDR3: CASSLFGGGIFGETQYF. CDR3 bases: TGCGCCAGCAGCTTGTTCGGCGGCGGGATTTTTGGTGAGACCCAGTACTTC. Supplemented by reference TRBV5-1 and TRBJ2-5, the full variable domain reads KAGVTQTPRYLIKTRGQQVTLSCSPISGHRSVSWYQQTPGQGLQFLFEYFSETQRNKGNFPGRFSGRQFSNSRSEMNVSTLELGDSALYLCASSLFGGGIFGETQYFGPGTRLLVL.

There are a few counts of this clonotype. This sequence joins TRBV6-5 and TRBJ1-1; tentative D call: TRBD1 (5 bases). Germline V gene data show CDR1 as MNHEY and CDR2 as SVGAGI. The CDR3 is made up of 15 amino acids. With 1 base removed from V and 5 bases from J, the gap between germline ends came to 14 bases. CDR3 sequence: CASSYLGRARTEAFF. The CDR3 nucleotides read TGTGCCAGCAGTTACTTGGGCAGGGCCAGGACTGAAGCTTTCTTT.

The genes are TRBV11-2 and TRBJ1-1; TRBD1 matches at 7 bases. The length of the CDR3 is 16 residues. The germline gives CDR1 SGHAT, CDR2 FQNNGV. The junction had 8 bases not matched to a gene; V was cut back by 4 bases and J by 0 bases. This chain's CDR3 is CASSWIPGQLNTEAFF. The CDR3 nucleotides read TGTGCCAGCAGCTGGATCCCGGGACAGCTGAACACTGAAGCTTTCTTT.

The V gene is TRBV6-6, the J gene TRBJ2-1; TRBD2 agrees at 9 bases. Germline V gives CDR1 MNHNY, CDR2 SVGAGI (reference sequence). The CDR3 consists of 16 residues. With V trimmed by 2 bases and J by 3 bases, 5 bases remained unmatched. The CDR3 bases are TGTGCCAGCAGTTACAGCCCTAGCGGGATCTACAATGAGCAGTTCTTC. Translation: CASSYSPSGIYNEQFF.

This clonotype was observed a handful of times. V gene TRBV2 combines with J gene TRBJ1-2; the D is unclear. The V gene's germline CDR1 is SNHLY and CDR2 FYNNEI. With 2 bases removed from V and 5 bases from J, the gap between germline ends came to 12 bases. This CDR3 has 14 residues. The chain's CDR3 is CASSERPTPYGYTF. CDR3 in DNA: TGTGCCAGCAGTGAAAGACCGACTCCTTATGGCTACACCTTC.

This clonotype has only a few counts. This sequence joins TRBV3-1 and TRBJ1-5; D is perhaps TRBD1 (6 bases). Germline V gene sequence: CDR1 LGHDT, CDR2 YNNKEL (reference sequence). Between the trimmed V and J ends, which lost 4 bases and 5 bases, there was a span of 21 bases. This CDR3 has 17 amino acids. The CDR3 sequence: CASSLGALWGSDQPQHF. CDR3 bases: TGTGCCAGCAGCCTGGGGGCTTTATGGGGTTCGGATCAGCCCCAGCATTTT.

The V gene is TRBV5-6, the J gene TRBJ2-7, with D possibly TRBD2 on 5 matching bases. The CDR3 loop spans 12 amino acids. V lost 1 base and J lost 9, with 11 bases in between. CDR1 is SGHDT and CDR2 is YYEEEE in the germline V gene. CDR3 bases: TGTGCCAGCAGCTTGTGGGAGTCTGGGCAGTACTTC. Translating gives CASSLWESGQYF.

This clonotype was observed a few times. This chain connects TRBV2 to TRBJ2-3; D call uncertain. Trimming stripped 6 bases from V and 1 base from J, with 11 bases between. Germline CDR1 SNHLY, CDR2 FYNNEI. This CDR3 spans 14 amino acids. The CDR3 is CASRDPAGTDTQYF. CDR3 bases: TGTGCCAGCAGGGACCCGGCCGGCACAGATACGCAGTATTTT.

There are a few counts of this clonotype. The gene calls are TRBV20-1 and TRBJ2-2; D gene ambiguous. CDR1 is DFQATT and CDR2 is SNEGSKA in the germline V gene (reference sequence). V was cut by 6 bases and J by 4 bases, with 15 bases left in between. CDR3 length: 14 amino acids. The CDR3: CSANRHLGTGELFF. The CDR3 DNA is TGCAGTGCCAACAGACACCTGGGCACCGGGGAGCTGTTTTTT.

This chain links TRBV25-1 with TRBJ2-4, with TRBD2 matching over 8 bases. The closer fit of TRBJ2-5 to the DNA end suggests the J call may be wrong. Germline V gene data show CDR1 as MGHDK and CDR2 as SYGVNS. The CDR3 has 16 residues. The CDR3 region has the DNA TGTGCCAGCAGTGAATCCCGAGCGGGAGAGCGAGAGACCCAGTACTTC. Protein sequence: CASSESRAGERETQYF.